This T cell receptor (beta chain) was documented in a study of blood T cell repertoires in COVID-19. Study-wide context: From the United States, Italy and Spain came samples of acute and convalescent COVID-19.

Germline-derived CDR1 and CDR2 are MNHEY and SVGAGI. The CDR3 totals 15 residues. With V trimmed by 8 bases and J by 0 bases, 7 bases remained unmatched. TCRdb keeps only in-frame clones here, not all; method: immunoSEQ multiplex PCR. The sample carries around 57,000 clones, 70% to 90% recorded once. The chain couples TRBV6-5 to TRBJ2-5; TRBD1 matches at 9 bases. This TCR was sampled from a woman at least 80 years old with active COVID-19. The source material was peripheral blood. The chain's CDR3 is CASSIDRGDQETQYF. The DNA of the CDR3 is TGTGCCAGCTCAATTGACAGGGGGGACCAAGAGACCCAGTACTTC.